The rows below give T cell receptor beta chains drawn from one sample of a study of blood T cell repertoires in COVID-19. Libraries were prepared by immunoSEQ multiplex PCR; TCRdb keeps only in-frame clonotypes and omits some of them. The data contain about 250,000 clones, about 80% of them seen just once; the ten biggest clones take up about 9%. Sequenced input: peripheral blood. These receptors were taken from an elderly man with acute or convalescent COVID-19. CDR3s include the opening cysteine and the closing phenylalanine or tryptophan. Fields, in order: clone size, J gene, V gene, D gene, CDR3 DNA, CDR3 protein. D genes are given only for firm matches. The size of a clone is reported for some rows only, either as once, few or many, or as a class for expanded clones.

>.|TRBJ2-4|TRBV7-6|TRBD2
TGTGCCAGCAGCCCCGGGGGGGCCGCCGCCAAAAACATTCAGTACTTC
CASSPGGAAAKNIQYF
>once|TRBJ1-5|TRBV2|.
TGTGCCAGCAGTGAATCGGGGAGACAGCCCCAGCATTTT
CASSESGRQPQHF
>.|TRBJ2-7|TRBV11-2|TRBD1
TGTGCCAGCAGGCCAGGGGGCGCGAGCTCCTACGAGCAGTACTTC
CASRPGGASSYEQYF
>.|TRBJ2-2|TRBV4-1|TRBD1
TGCGCCAGCAGCCAAGACTCACAGGGGTACGGGGAGCTGTTTTTT
CASSQDSQGYGELFF
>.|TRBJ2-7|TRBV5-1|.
TGCGCCAGCAGCTTGGGGTTTGGGACTCTTTACGAGCAGTACTTC
CASSLGFGTLYEQYF
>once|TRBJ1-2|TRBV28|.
TGTGCCAGCAGTTTCTTGGACAGCTATGGCTACACCTTC
CASSFLDSYGYTF
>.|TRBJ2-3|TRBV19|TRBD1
TGTGCCAGTAGTGCAACCCGGGACAGGAACGTCCCGGGGCAGTATTTT
CASSATRDRNVPGQYF
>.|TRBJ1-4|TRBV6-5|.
TGTGCCAGCAGGAGGGAACCAAAGCTCAGCGAAAAACTGTTTTTT
CASRREPKLSEKLFF
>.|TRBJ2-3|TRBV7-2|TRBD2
TGTGCCAGCAGCTTAGCGCCGGACGGGAGGGCCCCGGAGCGAGATACGCAGTATTTT
CASSLAPDGRAPERDTQYF
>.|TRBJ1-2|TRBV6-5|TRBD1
TGTGCCAGCAGGACCAACAGGGGGCTCAGGGGCTACACCTTC
CASRTNRGLRGYTF
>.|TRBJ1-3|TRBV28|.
TGTGCCAGCATCCAAGGGGCCTTAAGAAACACCATATATTTT
CASIQGALRNTIYF
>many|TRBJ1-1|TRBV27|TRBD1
TGTGCCAGCAGGAATTTTGGGACAGTCGGCGAAGCTTTCTTT
CASRNFGTVGEAFF
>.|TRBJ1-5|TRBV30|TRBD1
TGTGCCGTCGGGACAGGGGGTTCGGGTCAGCCCCAGCATTTT
CAVGTGGSGQPQHF
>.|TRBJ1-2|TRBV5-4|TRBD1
TGTGCCAGCAGCTGGCCACCGGGACAGGGAAACTATGGCTACACCTTC
CASSWPPGQGNYGYTF
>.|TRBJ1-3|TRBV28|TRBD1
TGTGCCAGCAGTTCCTTACAGGGGCATTCTGGAAACACCATATATTTT
CASSSLQGHSGNTIYF
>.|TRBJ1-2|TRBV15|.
TGTGCCACCAGCGGCTCCAGGGCCGGCTATGGCTACACCTTC
CATSGSRAGYGYTF
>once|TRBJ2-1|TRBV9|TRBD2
TGTGCCAGCAGCGGCATTCCTAGCGGGAGCAATGAGCAGTTCTTC
CASSGIPSGSNEQFF
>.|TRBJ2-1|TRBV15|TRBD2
TGTGCCACTCAGACCGGGACTAGCCCCAATGAGCAGTTCTTC
CATQTGTSPNEQFF
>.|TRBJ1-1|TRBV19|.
TGTGCCAGTAGTAGGAGGCCGACTGAAGCTTTCTTT
CASSRRPTEAFF
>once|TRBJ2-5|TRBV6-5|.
TGTGCCAGCAGTTACTGGGGGACTCAAGAGACCCAGTACTTC
CASSYWGTQETQYF